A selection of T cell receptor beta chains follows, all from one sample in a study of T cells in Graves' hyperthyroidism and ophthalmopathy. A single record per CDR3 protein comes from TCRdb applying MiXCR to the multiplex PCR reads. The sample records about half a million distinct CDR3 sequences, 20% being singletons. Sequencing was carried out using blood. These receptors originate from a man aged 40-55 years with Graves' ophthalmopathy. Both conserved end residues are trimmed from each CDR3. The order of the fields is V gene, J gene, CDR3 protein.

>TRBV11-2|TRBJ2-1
ASSPTGLAGANHNEQF
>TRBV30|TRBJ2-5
AWNSWETQY
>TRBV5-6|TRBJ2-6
ASSTLGGTSGANVLT
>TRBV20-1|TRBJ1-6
SAREGVLSPLH
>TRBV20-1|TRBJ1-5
SARDLGLDQPQH
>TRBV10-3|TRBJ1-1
AISEGRDNTEAF
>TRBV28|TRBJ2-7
ASIHRESSYEQY
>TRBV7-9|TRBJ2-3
ASEEGRGSTDTQY
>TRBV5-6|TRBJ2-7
ASSFPDRGQNYEQY
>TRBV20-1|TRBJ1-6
STREQGDSPLH
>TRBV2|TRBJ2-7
ASRGRQGGGEQY
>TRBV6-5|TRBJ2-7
ASSYSTGAYEQY
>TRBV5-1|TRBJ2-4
ASSSGLTKNIQY
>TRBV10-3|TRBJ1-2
AISDRDRVLGGYT
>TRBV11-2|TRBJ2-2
ASITGTLNTGELF
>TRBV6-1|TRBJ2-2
ASSEFGGTGELF
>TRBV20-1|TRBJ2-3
SASQGTDTQY
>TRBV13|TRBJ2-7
ASRISGGDYEQY
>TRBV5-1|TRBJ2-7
ASSGADEQY
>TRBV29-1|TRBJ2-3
SVVEVGQY
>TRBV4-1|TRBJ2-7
ASSHRDLSYEQY
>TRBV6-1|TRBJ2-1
ASRAGQDYNEQF
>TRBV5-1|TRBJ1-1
ASSLTRDRNTEAF
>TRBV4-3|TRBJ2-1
ASSHYRGHGSNEQF
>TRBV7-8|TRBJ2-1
ASSNLLGSSYNEQF
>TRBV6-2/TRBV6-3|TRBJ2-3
ASKLRTDTQY
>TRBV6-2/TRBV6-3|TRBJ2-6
ASSYTPRQGRWGANVLT
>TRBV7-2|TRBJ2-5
ASSSDQRVETQY
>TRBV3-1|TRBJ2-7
ASSARLEYEQY
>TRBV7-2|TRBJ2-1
ASSFEVAVNEQF
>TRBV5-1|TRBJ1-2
ASRTSEQLNYGYT
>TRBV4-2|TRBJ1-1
ASSLKRGNTEAF
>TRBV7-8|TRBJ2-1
ATQGGGGYNEQF
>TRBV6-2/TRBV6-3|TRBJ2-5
ASSNPWDTYQETQY
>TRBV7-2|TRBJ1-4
ASSPTLGTGESRSEKLF
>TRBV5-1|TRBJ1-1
ASSPGTGGTEAF
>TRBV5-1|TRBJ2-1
ASSNRGGQYNEQF
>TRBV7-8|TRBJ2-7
ASSLAHNQQY
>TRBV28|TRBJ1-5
ASSLGNQPQH
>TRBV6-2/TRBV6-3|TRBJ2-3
ASSFTRASTDTQY
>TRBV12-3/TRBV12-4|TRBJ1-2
ASTLKGGGFYGYT
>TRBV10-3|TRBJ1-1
AISEPTGAKAF
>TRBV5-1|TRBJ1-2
ASSLQLGAGYGYT
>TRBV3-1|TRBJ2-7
ASSLSAGGAYEQY